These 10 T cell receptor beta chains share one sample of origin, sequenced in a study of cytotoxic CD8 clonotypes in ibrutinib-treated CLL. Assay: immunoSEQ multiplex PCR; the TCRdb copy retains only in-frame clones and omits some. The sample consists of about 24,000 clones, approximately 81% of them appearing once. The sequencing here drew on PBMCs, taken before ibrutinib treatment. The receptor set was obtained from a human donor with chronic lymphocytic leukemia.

The CDR3 DNA sequence: TGTGCCAGCAGCTTGGGGGGATATGCAACTAATGAAAAACTGTTTTTT. Amino acid sequence: CASSLGGYATNEKLFF. J is TRBJ1-4 and V is TRBV5-8; no definite D call. V gave up 0 bases and J gave up 0 bases, with 9 bases separating them. The CDR3 length is 16 residues. Germline V gene sequence: CDR1 SGHTS, CDR2 YDEGEE.

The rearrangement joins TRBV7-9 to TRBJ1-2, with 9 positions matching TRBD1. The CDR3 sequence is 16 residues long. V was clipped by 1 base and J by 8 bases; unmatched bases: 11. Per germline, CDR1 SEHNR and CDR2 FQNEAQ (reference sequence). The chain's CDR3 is CASSLEPGTGSRGYTF. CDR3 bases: TGTGCCAGCAGCTTAGAACCCGGGACAGGGTCAAGGGGCTACACCTTC.

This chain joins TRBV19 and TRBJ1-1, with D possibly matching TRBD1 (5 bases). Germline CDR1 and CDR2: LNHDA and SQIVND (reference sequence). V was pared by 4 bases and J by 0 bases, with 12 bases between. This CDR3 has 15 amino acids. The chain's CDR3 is CASSTIGAMNTEAFF. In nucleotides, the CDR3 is TGTGCCAGTAGTACAATTGGGGCAATGAACACTGAAGCTTTCTTT. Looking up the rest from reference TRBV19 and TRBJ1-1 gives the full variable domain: DGGITQSPKYLFRKEGQNVTLSCEQNLNHDAMYWYRQDPGQGLRLIYYSQIVNDFQKGDIAEGYSVSREKKESFPLTVTSAQKNPTAFYLCASSTIGAMNTEAFFGQGTRLTVV.

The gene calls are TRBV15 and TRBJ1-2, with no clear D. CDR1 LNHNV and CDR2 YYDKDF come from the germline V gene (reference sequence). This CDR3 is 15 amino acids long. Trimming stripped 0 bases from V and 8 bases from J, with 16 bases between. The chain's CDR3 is CATSRDATLSRGYTF. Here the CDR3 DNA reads TGTGCCACCAGCAGAGATGCAACTCTATCGAGGGGCTACACCTTC.

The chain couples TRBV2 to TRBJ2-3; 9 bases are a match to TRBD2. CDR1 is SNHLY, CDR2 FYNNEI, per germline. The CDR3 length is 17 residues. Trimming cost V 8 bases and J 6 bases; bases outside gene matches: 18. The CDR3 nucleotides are TGTGCCAGCGTCCCGGGACTAGCAAAATCTTCCGGGGATACGCAGTATTTT. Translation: CASVPGLAKSSGDTQYF.

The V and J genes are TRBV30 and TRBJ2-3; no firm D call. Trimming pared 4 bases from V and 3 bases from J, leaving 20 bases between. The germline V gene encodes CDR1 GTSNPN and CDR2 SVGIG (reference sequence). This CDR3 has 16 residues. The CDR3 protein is CAWKSAGHRSTDTQYF. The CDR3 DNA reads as TGTGCCTGGAAATCCGCCGGGCACCGCTCGACAGATACGCAGTATTTT.

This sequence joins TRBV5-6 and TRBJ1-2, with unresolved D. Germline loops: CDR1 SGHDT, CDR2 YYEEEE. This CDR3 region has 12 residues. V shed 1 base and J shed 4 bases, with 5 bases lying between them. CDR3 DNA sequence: TGTGCCAGCAGCTTGAGGGTCTATGGCTACACCTTC. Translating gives CASSLRVYGYTF.

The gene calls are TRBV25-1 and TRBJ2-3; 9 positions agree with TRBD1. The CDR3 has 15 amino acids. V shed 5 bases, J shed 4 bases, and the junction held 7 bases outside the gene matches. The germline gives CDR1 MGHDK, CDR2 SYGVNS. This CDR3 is CASSPGQGRADTQYF. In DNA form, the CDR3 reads TGTGCCAGCAGTCCGGGACAGGGTCGGGCAGATACGCAGTATTTT.

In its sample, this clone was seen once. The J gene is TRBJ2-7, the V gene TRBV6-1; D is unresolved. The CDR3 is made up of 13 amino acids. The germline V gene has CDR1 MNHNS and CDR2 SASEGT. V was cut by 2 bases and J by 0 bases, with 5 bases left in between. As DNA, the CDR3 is TGTGCCAGCAGTGAACTCCCCTCCTACGAGCAGTACTTC. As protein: CASSELPSYEQYF.

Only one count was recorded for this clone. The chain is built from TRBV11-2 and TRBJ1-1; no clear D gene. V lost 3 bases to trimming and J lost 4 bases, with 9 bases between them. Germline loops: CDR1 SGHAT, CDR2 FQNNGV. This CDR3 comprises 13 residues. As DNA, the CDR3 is TGTGCCAGCAGCTTTTTGCAATCCACTGAAGCTTTCTTT. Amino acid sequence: CASSFLQSTEAFF.